The next 14 T cell receptor beta chains were all read from a single sample in a study of Graves' ophthalmopathy and Graves' hyperthyroidism. CDR3 regions of TCR beta were amplified from RNA transcripts. In the first round, RT-PCR was carried out with HTBI primers, and a multiplex PCR formed the second round. MiXCR, run by TCRdb on the multiplex PCR reads, gives a single entry per CDR3 protein. The table has hundreds of thousands of distinct CDR3 sequences, approximately 39% seen once. Material: peripheral blood. The receptors originated from an adult man with Graves' ophthalmopathy.

The sample holds a few counts of this clonotype. This could be a read error, since a much larger clone is one nucleotide away. This chain links TRBV7-9 with TRBJ1-5, with 9 bases identical to TRBD1. The CDR3 totals 14 residues. CDR1 and CDR2 from the germline V gene are SEHNR and FQNEAQ (reference sequence). This CDR3 is CASGLGDRVQPQHF. CDR3 bases: TGTGCCAGCGGCTTAGGGGACAGGGTTCAGCCCCAGCATTTT.

The chain couples TRBV15 to TRBJ1-1; D remains unclear. The V gene lost 3 bases and the J gene lost 5 bases, with 10 bases spanning the gap. This CDR3 is 13 amino acids long. Germline lookup yields CDR1 LNHNV and CDR2 YYDKDF (reference sequence). CDR3 nucleotides: TGTGCCACCAGCAGCTCGATAACGACTGAAGCTTTCTTT. It encodes CATSSSITTEAFF.

Notes on this clonotype: One end of the junction varies from germline; a read error may be responsible. The chain combines TRBV10-3 with TRBJ1-2, with 8 bases matching TRBD1. Per germline, CDR1 ENHRY and CDR2 SYGVKD. The CDR3 spans 14 residues. The CDR3 DNA reads TGTGCCAGCAGTCAGGGGGCGCAGTCTCGGGGCTACACCTTC. Its protein product is CASSQGAQSRGYTF.

The chain has TRBV6-5 and TRBJ1-1; a possible D gene is TRBD1 (6 bases). From germline, CDR1 is MNHEY and CDR2 SVGAGI. V lost 2 bases and J 8 bases, leaving 12 bases between the germline ends. This CDR3 region has 13 residues. As DNA, the CDR3 is TGTGCCAGCAGTTACGAGCACGGGACAGAAGCTTTCTTT. Its protein is CASSYEHGTEAFF.

The chain employs TRBV12-3 or TRBV12-4 and TRBJ2-2; TRBD1 is a possible D gene (6 bases). The CDR3 runs 16 residues. Trimming pared 4 bases from V and 1 base from J, leaving 13 bases between. CDR3 loop: CASSSGDPKNTGELFF. The CDR3 DNA reads as TGTGCCAGCAGTTCAGGGGACCCTAAGAACACCGGGGAGCTGTTTTTT.

The DNA of the CDR3 is TGTGCCAGTCGCCAGGGACGGCCCCAGCATTTT. This encodes CASRQGRPQHF. The chain is built from TRBV2 and TRBJ1-5, with a possible D match to TRBD1 (5 bases). The CDR3 spans 11 residues. V was clipped by 9 bases and J by 9 bases, with 12 bases between them. The V gene's germline CDR1 is SNHLY and CDR2 FYNNEI.

This clonotype was observed at least ten times. The rearrangement uses TRBV7-8 and TRBJ2-2; D unresolved. V was cut by 4 bases and J by 0 bases, with 12 bases left in between. CDR1 is SGHVS, CDR2 FQNEAQ, per germline. The CDR3 spans 16 residues. The CDR3 sequence: CASSYRTAANTGELFF. The CDR3 DNA follows: TGTGCCAGCAGCTATCGGACGGCTGCGAACACCGGGGAGCTGTTTTTT.

To note about this clonotype: This may be a read error, as it is one base from a much larger clone. The genes are TRBV20-1 and TRBJ1-2; D might be TRBD1 (6 bases). Trimming stripped 6 bases from V and 6 bases from J, with 20 bases between. Germline V CDR1 and CDR2: DFQATT, SNEGSKA (reference sequence). CDR3 length equals 14 residues. DNA for the CDR3: TGCAGTGCCCACGTGAAAAGCAGGGGTGATGGCTACACCTTC. It specifies CSAHVKSRGDGYTF.

This clonotype was recorded many times. The chain uses TRBV7-9 and TRBJ1-1; D might be TRBD1 (5 bases). The V end lost 8 bases, the J end lost 6 bases, and 13 bases lay between the germline ends. The CDR3 runs 12 residues. Germline V gene lookup returns CDR1 SEHNR and CDR2 FQNEAQ (reference sequence). In DNA form, the CDR3 reads TGTGCCAGCGGACAAGGGGTAGCTGAAGCTTTCTTT. It codes for CASGQGVAEAFF.

This chain uses TRBV9 with TRBJ1-3; D perhaps matches TRBD1 (6 bases). Germline assignment: CDR1 SGDLS and CDR2 YYNGEE. CDR3 length equals 15 residues. The V and J ends lost 2 bases and 8 bases respectively, with 17 bases between them. The CDR3 nucleotides read TGTGCCAGCAGCGTCTCGGGACATTATGGCTACACCATATATTTT. Protein sequence: CASSVSGHYGYTIYF.

This clonotype showed up just once. The J gene is TRBJ1-6, the V gene TRBV25-1; maybe TRBD1 (6 bases). Germline V lookup: CDR1 MGHDK, CDR2 SYGVNS. The CDR3 spans 14 residues. Trimming removed 8 bases at V and 7 bases at J, with 15 bases between. The chain's CDR3 is CASLTSGVNSPLHF. The CDR3 coding sequence is TGTGCCAGCTTGACCTCAGGGGTCAATTCACCCCTCCACTTT.

This clonotype was counted at least ten times. The rearrangement uses TRBV6-6 and TRBJ1-4, with D possibly matching TRBD1 (5 bases). The germline gives CDR1 MNHNY, CDR2 SVGAGI (reference sequence). The CDR3 contains 17 residues. V lost 6 bases and J lost 5, with 22 bases in between. This CDR3 reads CASRRGRDPPWNEKLFF. Written as DNA, the CDR3 is TGTGCCAGCAGACGTGGACGGGACCCCCCTTGGAATGAAAAACTGTTTTTT.

This clonotype was seen ten or more times. The rearrangement links TRBV29-1 to TRBJ2-7; D might be TRBD1 or TRBD2, each matching 6 bases. CDR1 and CDR2 (germline): SQVTM, ANQGSEA. The CDR3 has 15 residues. Trimming stripped 1 base from V and 1 base from J, with 14 bases between. The CDR3 nucleotides read TGCAGCGTTGAAGGTCCGGGGGCGAATTCCTACGAGCAGTACTTC. Protein: CSVEGPGANSYEQYF.

As for this clonotype: Being one base from a much bigger clone, this may be a read error. The chain recombines TRBV25-1 with TRBJ2-2; D remains unclear. CDR3 length equals 18 residues. CDR1 MGHDK and CDR2 SYGVNS come from the germline V gene. This chain's CDR3 is CARSGVHSATEDTGELFF. Here the CDR3 DNA reads TGTGCCAGAAGTGGGGTACACTCGGCCACAGAGGACACCGGGGAGCTGTTTTTT.